These 26 T cell receptor beta chains were all obtained from the same sample, sequenced in a study of blood T cell repertoires in COVID-19. Method: immunoSEQ multiplex PCR; TCRdb's copy keeps in-frame clones and lacks some. This sample has over 150,000 clones, with 83% found just once. Sequencing was performed on peripheral blood. These receptors were taken from an elderly woman with acute or convalescent COVID-19.

The V gene is TRBV18, the J gene TRBJ2-1; D perhaps matches TRBD1 (5 bases). This CDR3 contains 14 residues. Germline CDR1 reads KGHSH; CDR2 reads LQKENI. V was cut by 1 base and J by 5 bases, with 9 bases left in between. CDR3 nucleotide sequence: TGTGCCAGCTCACCACGGCCCAGGGACAATGAGCAGTTCTTC. Residues: CASSPRPRDNEQFF.

The chain carries TRBV6-2 or TRBV6-3 and TRBJ2-5; D unresolved. CDR3 size: 14 residues. Trimming shortened V by 2 bases and J by 2 bases, and 9 bases separated the two germline ends. Germline V lookup: CDR1 MNHEY, CDR2 SVGEGT. The DNA for the CDR3 is TGTGCCAGCAGTTACCTAGGCTTTCAAGAGACCCAGTACTTC. It codes for CASSYLGFQETQYF.

The V gene is TRBV27, the J gene TRBJ2-1; 7 nucleotides agree with TRBD1. V dropped 6 bases and J dropped 15; count of bases not matched to a gene: 8. The CDR3 has 11 amino acids. Germline CDR1 is MNHEY and CDR2 is SMNVEV (reference sequence). CDR3 amino acids: CASRARQGWFF. The CDR3 DNA reads TGTGCCAGCAGGGCCCGACAGGGATGGTTCTTC.

This chain connects TRBV28 to TRBJ2-7, with TRBD2 as a possible D gene (5 bases). Germline V lookup: CDR1 MDHEN, CDR2 SYDVKM. This CDR3 region has 12 residues. Trimming took 8 bases from V and 1 from J, leaving 9 bases between them. The chain's CDR3 is CASATGSYEQYF. CDR3 coding DNA: TGTGCCAGCGCCACGGGGTCCTACGAGCAGTACTTC.

The rearrangement uses TRBV7-3 and TRBJ2-3, with D possibly TRBD2 on 7 matching bases. CDR1 and CDR2 (germline): SGHTA, FQGTGA. The V gene lost 1 base and the J gene lost 5 bases, with 16 bases spanning the gap. The CDR3 covers 16 residues. The CDR3 spells CASSLIGGALVDTQYF. The DNA for the CDR3 is TGTGCCAGCAGCTTAATTGGGGGGGCCTTGGTAGATACGCAGTATTTT.

This chain links TRBV6-6 with TRBJ2-2; a possible D gene is TRBD2 (6 bases). V lost 5 bases, J lost 8 bases, and 12 bases lay in between. This CDR3 spans 13 amino acids. From germline, CDR1 is MNHNY and CDR2 SVGAGI (reference sequence). CDR3 coding DNA: TGTGCCAGCAGTCGGGACTTTGCAGGGGAGCTGTTTTTT. Protein: CASSRDFAGELFF.

The V call is TRBV4-2, the J call TRBJ2-3; 14 bases are shared with TRBD2. In germline, CDR1 is LGHNA, CDR2 YNFKEQ. The CDR3 totals 18 residues. The V and J ends lost 0 bases and 4 bases, in that order; junction bases with no gene match: 6. The CDR3 bases are TGTGCCAGCAGCCAAGAGACTAGCGGGGGGGTACTGGCAGATACGCAGTATTTT. It encodes CASSQETSGGVLADTQYF.

This sequence joins TRBV5-1 and TRBJ1-6, with TRBD1 identical over 10 bases. CDR1 and CDR2 (germline): SGHRS, YFSETQ. This CDR3 is 16 amino acids long. V was pared by 2 bases and J by 13 bases, with 12 bases of the junction left unmatched. The DNA of the CDR3 is TGCGCCAGCAGCTTAGAGGGACAGGGGTCAATGAGGCCCCTCCACTTT. This encodes CASSLEGQGSMRPLHF.

This clone was seen just once. This chain links TRBV9 with TRBJ1-1; D not resolved. The CDR3 spans 14 residues. Trimming shortened V by 5 bases and J by 0 bases, and 11 bases separated the two germline ends. CDR1 and CDR2 (germline): SGDLS, YYNGEE. CDR3 sequence reads: CASRGDTMNTEAFF. The CDR3 DNA follows: TGTGCCAGCAGAGGTGACACCATGAACACTGAAGCTTTCTTT.

The rearrangement uses TRBV5-4 and TRBJ1-2, with TRBD1 identical over 9 bases. V was pared by 4 bases and J by 4 bases, with 8 bases of the junction left unmatched. The V gene's germline CDR1 is SGHNT and CDR2 YYREEE (reference sequence). CDR3 length equals 15 residues. The DNA for the CDR3 is TGTGCCAGCAGCCCCGGACAGGGGCGCACCTATGGCTACACCTTC. This encodes CASSPGQGRTYGYTF.

The chain joins TRBV2 to TRBJ2-5; D remains ambiguous. The germline gives CDR1 SNHLY, CDR2 FYNNEI. V lost 4 bases and J lost 4, with 16 bases in between. The CDR3 contains 15 residues. This CDR3 reads CASSALAAIGETQYF. As DNA, the CDR3 is TGTGCCAGCAGTGCCCTCGCGGCCATAGGAGAGACCCAGTACTTC.

J is TRBJ2-7 and V is TRBV5-4, with TRBD2 identical over 12 bases. CDR1 and CDR2 (germline): SGHNT, YYREEE (reference sequence). CDR3 size: 15 residues. J was trimmed by 0 bases and V by 5 bases; bases with no gene match: 3. CDR3 DNA: TGTGCCAGCAGTCGGACTAGCGGGAACTCCTACGAGCAGTACTTC. Translation: CASSRTSGNSYEQYF.

Remarks on this clone: The same CDR3 arises from other DNA sequences in this sample as well. The gene calls are TRBV5-4 and TRBJ2-2, with 9 nucleotides matching TRBD2. Losses at the gene ends were 4 bases for V and 0 bases for J; bases not matched to a gene: 10. Per the germline V gene, CDR1 is SGHNT and CDR2 is YYREEE (reference sequence). The CDR3 length is 18 residues. CDR3 in amino acids: CASSPRTSAFANTGELFF. DNA of the CDR3: TGTGCCAGCAGCCCGAGGACTAGCGCATTCGCGAACACCGGGGAGCTGTTTTTT.

The J gene is TRBJ1-2, the V gene TRBV28, with D perhaps TRBD1 (5 bases). V was shortened by 4 bases and J by 1 base, with 7 bases between the two germline ends. Germline values: CDR1 MDHEN, CDR2 SYDVKM. The CDR3 contains 13 residues. The chain's CDR3 is CASSWGGNYGYTF. The CDR3 DNA reads TGTGCCAGCAGTTGGGGGGGTAACTATGGCTACACCTTC.

CDR3 protein: CATGTDNEQFF. For the CDR3, the DNA is TGTGCCACCGGGACAGACAATGAGCAGTTCTTC. This sequence joins TRBV19 and TRBJ2-1, with 7 bases aligning to TRBD1. The CDR3 is 11 amino acids. Germline CDR1 and CDR2: LNHDA and SQIVND (reference sequence). Trimming took 10 bases from V and 5 from J; bases not matched to a gene: 2.

This rearrangement joins TRBV5-6 to TRBJ2-5; 7 bases fit TRBD1. The CDR3 has 16 residues. Germline assignment: CDR1 SGHDT and CDR2 YYEEEE. V dropped 3 bases and J dropped 5; count of bases not matched to a gene: 13. CDR3 sequence (DNA): TGTGCCAGCAGCTCCCACCGAAGGGGGCTTGGGGAGACCCAGTACTTC. It specifies CASSSHRRGLGETQYF.

This clone was picked up many times. The chain is built from TRBV5-6 and TRBJ2-7, with D possibly TRBD1 on 6 matching bases. Germline V gene data show CDR1 as SGHDT and CDR2 as YYEEEE. This CDR3 comprises 16 residues. Trimming removed 0 bases at V and 2 bases at J, with 15 bases between. This CDR3 is CASSLAGTPKTYEQYF. The CDR3 bases are TGTGCCAGCAGCTTGGCCGGGACACCCAAAACCTACGAGCAGTACTTC.

The rearrangement joins TRBV9 to TRBJ1-4; 7 bases fit TRBD1. Germline V gives CDR1 SGDLS, CDR2 YYNGEE. V dropped 0 bases and J dropped 2; count of bases not matched to a gene: 1. CDR3 length: 15 amino acids. CDR3 loop: CASSVGQGTNEKLFF. CDR3 in DNA: TGTGCCAGCAGCGTAGGACAGGGCACTAATGAAAAACTGTTTTTT.

The chain has TRBV11-1 and TRBJ2-1, with D possibly TRBD2 on 5 matching bases. CDR1 and CDR2 (germline): SGHAT, FQDESV (reference sequence). The CDR3 covers 16 residues. Trimming cost V 3 bases and J 5 bases, with 17 bases left between them. The CDR3 DNA reads TGTGCCAGCAGCTTGTCAGTCGCGGGCGTCCACAATGAGCAGTTCTTC. Protein product: CASSLSVAGVHNEQFF.

CDR3: CASSLKWRETYNEQFF. CDR3 DNA sequence: TGTGCCAGCAGCTTGAAGTGGAGGGAGACCTACAATGAGCAGTTCTTC. The chain uses TRBV5-6 and TRBJ2-1; possibly TRBD2 for D (6 bases). V was trimmed by 1 base and J by 2 bases, leaving 13 bases between them. CDR1 SGHDT and CDR2 YYEEEE come from the germline V gene. This CDR3 has 16 residues.

The chain uses TRBV3-1 (or the pseudogene TRBV3-2) and TRBJ1-1; maybe TRBD1 (5 bases). The CDR3 runs to 16 residues. CDR1 is LGHDT and CDR2 is YNNKEL in the germline V gene (reference sequence). Trimming took 0 bases from V and 1 from J, leaving 12 bases between them. The CDR3: CASSQDRQGRNTEAFF. CDR3 in DNA: TGTGCCAGCAGCCAAGATAGGCAGGGTCGGAACACTGAAGCTTTCTTT.

The chain has TRBV4-1 and TRBJ2-5, with 8 bases fitting TRBD2. V was pared by 4 bases and J by 5 bases, with 15 bases of the junction left unmatched. The CDR3 loop spans 17 amino acids. Germline V CDR1 and CDR2: MGHRA, YSYEKL. Written as DNA, the CDR3 is TGCGCCAGCAGCCCCACCGGTGCGGGGGGTTCCGGGGAGACCCAGTACTTC. It translates to CASSPTGAGGSGETQYF.

This clone came up a few times. The genes are TRBV5-1 and TRBJ2-7, with a tentative D call TRBD1 (6 bases). V was pared by 0 bases and J by 4 bases, with 8 bases between. Per the germline V gene, CDR1 is SGHRS and CDR2 is YFSETQ. The CDR3 runs 13 residues. The CDR3 DNA sequence: TGCGCCAGCAGCTTGGTAGGGGGTTACGAGCAGTACTTC. Translated: CASSLVGGYEQYF.

Written as DNA, the CDR3 is TGCGCCAGCAGCCAAGGTTTAAGCTGGGCGGGGGCTGAAGCTTTCTTT. This encodes CASSQGLSWAGAEAFF. The chain links TRBV4-3 to TRBJ1-1; TRBD1 might be the D (5 bases). CDR3 size: 16 residues. The V and J ends lost 1 base and 6 bases respectively, with 18 bases between them. The germline gives CDR1 LGHNA, CDR2 YSLEER.

This chain links TRBV29-1 with TRBJ2-1; 10 bases match TRBD2. The J segment lost 2 bases and the V segment lost 5 bases, leaving 3 bases of the junction unmatched. The germline V gene encodes CDR1 SQVTM and CDR2 ANQGSEA. There are 14 residues in the CDR3. CDR3 in amino acids: CSVLSGGTYNEQFF. As DNA, the CDR3 is TGCAGCGTTCTTAGCGGGGGGACCTACAATGAGCAGTTCTTC.

This chain connects TRBV6-5 to TRBJ2-3; the D is unclear. V gave up 6 bases and J gave up 4 bases, with 14 bases separating them. CDR3 length: 14 amino acids. The V gene's germline CDR1 is MNHEY and CDR2 SVGAGI. The CDR3 reads CASSGMGVSDTQYF. The CDR3 nucleotides read TGTGCCAGCAGCGGAATGGGCGTTTCAGATACGCAGTATTTT.